This note documents a single T cell receptor (beta chain) sequence. TCRdb redid the calling of the 5' RACE reads with MiXCR, one entry per CDR3 protein. The sample has around 92,000 distinct CDR3 sequences, about 12% seen once. This sample's time point: sample taken at primary tumor resection. Germline V CDR1 and CDR2: KGHDR, SFDVKD. This CDR3 comprises 15 residues. The germline V and J ends were trimmed by 7 bases and 6 bases, with 18 bases remaining between them. The source of the sample is a study of spatial heterogeneity in lung cancer. Source: PBMCs, taken at surgery. This clonotype originated in a male donor with early-stage non-small cell lung cancer. The chain joins TRBV24-1 to TRBJ2-1; weak D call: TRBD2 (5 bases). CDR3 in DNA: TGTGCCACCAGCAGTACTAGAGCGCTGGTCAATGAGCAGTTCTTC. It encodes CATSSTRALVNEQFF.